This TCR beta chain was obtained from a study of blood T cell repertoires in COVID-19. Study-level information: From T cells, B-cell-depleted T cells, or PBMCs came the material, which was cDNA or gDNA.

Assay: immunoSEQ multiplex PCR; the TCRdb copy retains only in-frame clones and omits some. The sample lists 160,000 or so clones, roughly nine tenths occurring once. CDR3 length equals 16 residues. Trimming pared 3 bases from V and 2 bases from J, leaving 17 bases between. The germline CDR1 and CDR2 sequences are SGHVS and FNYEAQ. Sequencing was done on a sample of peripheral blood. This receptor was identified in a man aged 55 to 69 with acute or convalescent COVID-19. The chain employs TRBV7-6 and TRBJ2-7, with D uncertain. The CDR3 coding sequence is TGTGCCAGCAGCTTCCGCCCCCCCGGTAGCCCCTACGAGCAGTACTTC. Protein: CASSFRPPGSPYEQYF.